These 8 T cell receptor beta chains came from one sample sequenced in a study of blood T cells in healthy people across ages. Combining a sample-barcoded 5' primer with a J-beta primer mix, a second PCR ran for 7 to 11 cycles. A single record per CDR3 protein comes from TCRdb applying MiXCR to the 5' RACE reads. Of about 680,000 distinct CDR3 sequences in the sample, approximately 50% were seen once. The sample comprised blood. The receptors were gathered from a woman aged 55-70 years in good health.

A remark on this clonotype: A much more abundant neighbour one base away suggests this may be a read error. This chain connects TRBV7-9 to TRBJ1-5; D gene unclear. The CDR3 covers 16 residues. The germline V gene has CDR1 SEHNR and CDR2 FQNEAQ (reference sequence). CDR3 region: CSSSLVMGRGNQPQHF. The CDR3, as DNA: TGTTCCAGCAGCTTAGTTATGGGGAGAGGCAATCAGCCCCAGCATTTT.

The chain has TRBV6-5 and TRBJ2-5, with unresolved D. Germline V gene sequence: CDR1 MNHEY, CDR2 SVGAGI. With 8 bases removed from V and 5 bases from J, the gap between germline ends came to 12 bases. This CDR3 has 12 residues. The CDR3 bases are TGTGCCAGCTCCCGTAAATCGGAGACCCAGTACTTC. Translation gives CASSRKSETQYF.

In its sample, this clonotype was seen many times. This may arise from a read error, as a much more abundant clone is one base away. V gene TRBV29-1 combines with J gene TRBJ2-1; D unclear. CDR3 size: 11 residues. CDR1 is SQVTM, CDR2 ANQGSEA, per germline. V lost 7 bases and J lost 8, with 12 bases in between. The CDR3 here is CSGPPRHEQFF. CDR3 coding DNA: TGCAGCGGCCCACCCCGTCATGAGCAGTTCTTC.

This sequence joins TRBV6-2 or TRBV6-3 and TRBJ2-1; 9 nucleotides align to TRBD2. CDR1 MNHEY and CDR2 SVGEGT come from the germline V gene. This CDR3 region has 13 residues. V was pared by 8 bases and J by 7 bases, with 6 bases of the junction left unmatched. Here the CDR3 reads CASRYSGSNEQFF. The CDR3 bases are TGTGCCAGCCGGTATAGCGGGAGTAATGAGCAGTTCTTC.

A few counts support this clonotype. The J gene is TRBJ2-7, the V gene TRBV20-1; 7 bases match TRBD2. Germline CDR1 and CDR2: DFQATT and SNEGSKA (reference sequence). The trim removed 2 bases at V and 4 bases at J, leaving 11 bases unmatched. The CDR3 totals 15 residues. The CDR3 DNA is TGCAGTGCTAGACCTCGTAGCGGGCTTGAATACGAGCAGTACTTC. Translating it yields CSARPRSGLEYEQYF.

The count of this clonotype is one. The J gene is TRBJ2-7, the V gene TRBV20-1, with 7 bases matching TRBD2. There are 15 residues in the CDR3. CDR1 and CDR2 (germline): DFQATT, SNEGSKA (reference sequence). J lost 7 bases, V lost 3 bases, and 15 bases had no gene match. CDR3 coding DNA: TGCAGTGCTAGCCTGACTAGCCATTCCTACAATGAGCAGTACTTC. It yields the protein CSASLTSHSYNEQYF.

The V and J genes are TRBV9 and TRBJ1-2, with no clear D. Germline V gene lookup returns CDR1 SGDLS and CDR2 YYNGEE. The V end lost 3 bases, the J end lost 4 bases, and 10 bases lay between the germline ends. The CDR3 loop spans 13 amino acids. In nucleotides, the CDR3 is TGTGCCAGCAGCGGCATACTGGGCTATGGCTACACCTTC. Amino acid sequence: CASSGILGYGYTF. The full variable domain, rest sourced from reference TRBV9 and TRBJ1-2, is DSGVTQTPKHLITATGQRVTLRCSPRSGDLSVYWYQQSLDQGLQFLIQYYNGEERAKGNILERFSAQQFPDLHSELNLSSLELGDSALYFCASSGILGYGYTFGSGTRLTVV.

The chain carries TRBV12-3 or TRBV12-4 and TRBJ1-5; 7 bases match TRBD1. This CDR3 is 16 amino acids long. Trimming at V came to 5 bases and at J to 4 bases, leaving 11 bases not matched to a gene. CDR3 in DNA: TGTGCCAGCAGTACCCGAGACAGGGAGAGGAATCAGCCCCAGCATTTT. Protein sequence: CASSTRDRERNQPQHF.